This TCR beta chain stems from a study of cytomegalovirus exposure and HLA in healthy donors. Researchers ran the PCR with 60 Vbeta and 13 Jbeta primers. Generated by immunoSEQ multiplex PCR, the TCRdb table keeps only in-frame clones and is missing some. The sample includes 150,000 or so clones, about three quarters of them seen just once. The sample consisted of PBMCs. This sequence was found in a middle-aged man in good health and CMV-seropositive.

CDR3 amino acids: CASSDSGGRQPQHF. The CDR3 nucleotides read TGTGCCAGCAGTGATTCCGGGGGGAGGCAGCCCCAGCATTTT. The rearrangement joins TRBV6-1 to TRBJ1-5; D may be TRBD1 (5 bases). The CDR3 sequence is 14 residues long. Deletions cut 3 bases from V and 7 bases from J, with 13 bases between. The germline V gene encodes CDR1 MNHNS and CDR2 SASEGT.